This T cell receptor (beta chain) was documented in a study of CD8 T cells in ankylosing spondylitis. TCRdb reprocessed the 5' RACE reads via MiXCR and lists one record per CDR3 protein. The sample lists roughly 250,000 distinct CDR3 sequences; around 9.1% were seen once. This clonotype was detected a few times. The CDR3 extends over 12 amino acids. V was pared by 1 base and J by 7 bases, with 7 bases between. From germline, CDR1 is SGHAT and CDR2 FQNNGV. The sequencing input was blood, either unsorted or a sorted T cell fraction (not recorded which). This sequence originates from a male donor with ankylosing spondylitis or in good health (not recorded which). The genes are TRBV11-2 and TRBJ2-5, with D possibly matching TRBD2 (5 bases). CDR3 bases: TGTGCCAGCAGCTTAGGAGGGATGACCCAGTACTTC. Residues: CASSLGGMTQYF.